This T cell receptor (beta chain) came from a study of T cell changes during pregnancy in multiple sclerosis (dated by TCRdb to the late 2010s). In the study overall: In women with multiple sclerosis, the researchers looked at how the T cell repertoire shifted as pregnancy progressed.

As for this clone: Its antigen specificity is not known. Base qualities are not at hand, and no much larger clone is one base apart.

The method behind the library was the immunoSEQ multiplex PCR assay. Held by TCRdb, this immuneACCESS table contains in-frame sequences only and omits some clones. Under half of the omission traces to an unresolved V gene where checked; the cause of the rest is unknown. Recorded for this sample are about 44,000 clones; about 90% of them occurred a single time. The ten largest account for 0.4% to 0.55% of the sample. The sample was CD4+ T cells from peripheral blood mononuclear cells, taken in the third trimester of pregnancy. The receptor was derived from a female donor with multiple sclerosis, enrolled in a pregnancy study.

The DNA sequence is TGTGCCAGCAGTGACTCGATGGCAACCTCCGGGGAGCTGTTTTTT. The encoded protein is CASSDSMATSGELFF. Recombination connected TRBV6-4 to TRBJ2-2; too little of a D gene remains to name it. Including cysteine and phenylalanine, the CDR3 has 15 amino acids. Just CDR3 DNA is preserved here, 45 bases in frame from base 1. Cut back by 0 bases and 6 bases, the V and J ends lie 11 bases apart. The germline V gene sets CDR1 to MRHNA and CDR2 to SNTAGT.